These 24 T cell receptor beta chains share one sample of origin, sequenced in a study of T cell repertoires in cytomegalovirus infection. TCRdb re-called the reads with MiXCR, one entry per CDR3 protein. Here the sample spans hundreds of thousands of distinct CDR3 sequences, roughly 36% being singletons. Sequenced input: PBMCs. All receptors come from a human donor in good health (CMV status not recorded). Some clones in this sample may be carry-over from other donors' samples.

The rearrangement links TRBV12-3 or TRBV12-4 to TRBJ1-2; D unresolved. This CDR3 region has 12 residues. Trimming shortened V by 1 base and J by 8 bases, and 8 bases separated the two germline ends. The CDR3 DNA follows: TGTGCCAGCAGTTTAGACAAGCGCGGCTACACCTTC. It codes for CASSLDKRGYTF.

This clonotype showed up just a few times. This chain joins TRBV4-2 and TRBJ2-1, with 7 bases identical to TRBD2. CDR3 length: 16 residues. Germline CDR1 reads LGHNA; CDR2 reads YNFKEQ. V shed 0 bases and J 2 bases; nucleotides not matched to a gene: 4. CDR3 residues: CASSQEPSGAYNEQFF. The CDR3 nucleotides read TGTGCCAGCAGCCAAGAACCTAGCGGAGCCTACAATGAGCAGTTCTTC.

The chain recombines TRBV29-1 with TRBJ2-7, with D uncertain. CDR3 size: 13 residues. Per the germline V gene, CDR1 is SQVTM and CDR2 is ANQGSEA. The V end lost 4 bases, the J end lost 2 bases, and 12 bases lay between the germline ends. In DNA, the CDR3 is TGCAGCGTTGGTGAGACGTACACCTACGAGCAGTACTTC. Translation gives CSVGETYTYEQYF.

This clonotype has ten or more counts. The chain joins TRBV7-8 to TRBJ1-2; D unclear. Trimming pared 6 bases from V and 4 bases from J, leaving 15 bases between. Germline V gene lookup returns CDR1 SGHVS and CDR2 FQNEAQ. This CDR3 contains 14 residues. CDR3 sequence: CASSRSLEGYGYTF. The CDR3 region has the DNA TGTGCCAGCAGTCGTAGCTTGGAGGGCTATGGCTACACCTTC.

This chain links TRBV5-1 with TRBJ2-7, with TRBD1 matching 9 bases. After removal of 1 base from V and 7 bases from J, the junction contained 3 bases not matched to a gene. The CDR3 runs to 13 residues. Germline CDR1 is SGHRS and CDR2 is YFSETQ. The CDR3 region is CASSLRTGEEQYF. CDR3 bases: TGCGCCAGCAGCTTGAGGACAGGGGAAGAGCAGTACTTC.

In this sample, this clonotype turned up many times. The V and J genes are TRBV4-1 and TRBJ1-1; 7 nucleotides align to TRBD1. Germline CDR1 MGHRA, CDR2 YSYEKL. V trimming: 4 bases; J trimming: 0 bases; junction bases outside the gene matches: 5. This CDR3 region has 15 residues. The CDR3 sequence is CASSRDSALNTEAFF. The CDR3 coding sequence is TGCGCCAGCAGCCGGGACAGCGCTCTGAACACTGAAGCTTTCTTT.

This rearrangement joins TRBV11-2 to TRBJ2-5; the D call may be TRBD1 or TRBD2 (7 bases each). The germline CDR1 and CDR2 sequences are SGHAT and FQNNGV. The CDR3 length is 15 residues. The V and J ends lost 5 bases and 2 bases respectively, with 15 bases between them. DNA of the CDR3: TGTGCCAGCAGCCCAGGGGGGGGGCTACAAGAGACCCAGTACTTC. Translated, it gives CASSPGGGLQETQYF.

This clonotype was seen only a few times. The chain links TRBV12-3 or TRBV12-4 to TRBJ1-5; D ambiguous. The CDR3 is 14 amino acids. V lost 0 bases and J lost 2, with 5 bases in between. The CDR3 region is CASSLASGNQPQHF. In DNA, the CDR3 is TGTGCCAGCAGTTTAGCTTCGGGCAATCAGCCCCAGCATTTT.

The gene calls are TRBV27 and TRBJ2-7; D is perhaps TRBD1 (5 bases). Germline values: CDR1 MNHEY, CDR2 SMNVEV (reference sequence). V was trimmed by 5 bases and J by 7 bases, leaving 18 bases between them. The CDR3 covers 14 residues. In nucleotides, the CDR3 is TGTGCCAGCAGTCCTCCCCCCCCAAGGGGTGAGCAGTACTTC. Translation: CASSPPPPRGEQYF.

V and J are TRBV20-1 and TRBJ2-2; D may match TRBD1 or TRBD2 (5 bases each). Germline V gene data show CDR1 as DFQATT and CDR2 as SNEGSKA (reference sequence). V shed 3 bases and J shed 10 bases, with 9 bases lying between them. The length of the CDR3 is 11 residues. The CDR3 region has the DNA TGCAGTGCTAGGGGACCGCAGGAGCTGTTTTTT. Its protein is CSARGPQELFF.

This chain links TRBV28 with TRBJ2-2, with TRBD2 as a possible D gene (6 bases). The V gene lost 2 bases and the J gene lost 6 bases, with 10 bases spanning the gap. The CDR3 is made up of 14 amino acids. The germline V gene encodes CDR1 MDHEN and CDR2 SYDVKM. The CDR3 region has the DNA TGTGCCAGCAGTTTAGGAGGGGCGGCCGGGGAGCTGTTTTTT. Protein: CASSLGGAAGELFF.

The chain links TRBV5-4 to TRBJ2-1, with D perhaps TRBD1 or TRBD2 (5 bases each). CDR3 length: 14 amino acids. The V gene lost 1 base and the J gene lost 5 bases, with 10 bases spanning the gap. Germline V gene data show CDR1 as SGHNT and CDR2 as YYREEE (reference sequence). The CDR3 sequence is CASSLSGTDNEQFF. CDR3 DNA: TGTGCCAGCAGCTTGTCCGGGACGGACAATGAGCAGTTCTTC. Combining the CDR3 with reference TRBV5-4 and TRBJ2-1 gives the whole variable domain ETGVTQSPTHLIKTRGQQVTLRCSSQSGHNTVSWYQQALGQGPQFIFQYYREEENGRGNFPPRFSGLQFPNYSSELNVNALELDDSALYLCASSLSGTDNEQFFGPGTRLTVL.

This clonotype was counted at least ten times. The chain employs TRBV7-6 and TRBJ2-3; D possibly corresponds to TRBD1 (6 bases). This CDR3 spans 16 amino acids. The germline V and J ends were trimmed by 5 bases and 5 bases, with 20 bases remaining between them. From germline, CDR1 is SGHVS and CDR2 FNYEAQ. CDR3 protein: CASSARLSQGLDTQYF. CDR3 in DNA: TGTGCCAGCAGCGCACGACTTAGCCAGGGGTTAGATACGCAGTATTTT.

The rearrangement links TRBV27 to TRBJ2-3; 7 bases map to TRBD2. Per the germline V gene, CDR1 is MNHEY and CDR2 is SMNVEV (reference sequence). The ends lost 8 bases at V and 2 bases at J; junction bases unmatched: 7. This CDR3 is 14 amino acids long. The chain's CDR3 is CASGSSGYTDTQYF. In DNA, the CDR3 is TGTGCCAGCGGCTCTAGCGGATACACAGATACGCAGTATTTT.

This clonotype was seen only a few times. This sequence joins TRBV6-5 and TRBJ1-1, with D uncertain. This CDR3 spans 14 amino acids. Germline CDR1 is MNHEY and CDR2 is SVGAGI. V shed 5 bases and J shed 5 bases, with 15 bases lying between them. CDR3 loop: CASSLEGRVTEAFF. The DNA for the CDR3 is TGTGCCAGCAGTCTCGAGGGCCGGGTTACTGAAGCTTTCTTT.

About this clonotype: A read error may produce the germline difference seen at one junction end. The chain combines TRBV28 with TRBJ1-1, with D unresolved. The germline V gene has CDR1 MDHEN and CDR2 SYDVKM. CDR3 length: 11 residues. DNA of the CDR3: TGTGCCAGCAGTTTAGAGGATGCGGCTTGCTTT. Protein product: CASSLEDAACF.

The chain joins TRBV13 to TRBJ1-1, with D perhaps matching TRBD1 (5 bases). The germline V and J ends were trimmed by 1 base and 3 bases, with 9 bases remaining between them. Germline CDR1 and CDR2: PRHDT and FYEKMQ (reference sequence). The CDR3 has 14 amino acids. The CDR3 sequence is CASSLAGVDTEAFF. Written as DNA, the CDR3 is TGTGCCAGCAGCTTAGCGGGGGTTGACACTGAAGCTTTCTTT.

Only a few counts were recorded for this clonotype. This sequence joins TRBV24-1 and TRBJ2-1; unclear D gene. The V end was cut by 4 bases, the J end by 4 bases, with 19 bases between. Germline V gene data show CDR1 as KGHDR and CDR2 as SFDVKD. The CDR3 extends over 17 amino acids. CDR3 DNA: TGTGCCACCAGTGACACTTTTACACGGACGGGTTACAATGAGCAGTTCTTC. This translates into CATSDTFTRTGYNEQFF.

J is TRBJ2-2 and V is TRBV9, with D unresolved. CDR3 size: 15 residues. Per the germline V gene, CDR1 is SGDLS and CDR2 is YYNGEE. V lost 0 bases and J lost 1, with 7 bases in between. The CDR3 DNA reads TGTGCCAGCAGCGTAGGCAGGAAGAACACCGGGGAGCTGTTTTTT. This codes for CASSVGRKNTGELFF.

This clonotype was observed many times. V usage is TRBV7-2 and J usage is TRBJ2-7; tentative D call: TRBD2 (6 bases). This CDR3 comprises 14 residues. Germline values: CDR1 SGHTA, CDR2 FQGNSA. V gave up 0 bases and J gave up 5 bases, with 11 bases separating them. The CDR3 is CASSLAPGLHEQYF. The DNA for the CDR3 is TGTGCCAGCAGCTTAGCGCCGGGACTCCACGAGCAGTACTTC.

The chain combines TRBV28 with TRBJ2-2, with TRBD2 matching over 7 bases. Trimming at V came to 2 bases and at J to 4 bases, leaving 10 bases not matched to a gene. Germline V lookup: CDR1 MDHEN, CDR2 SYDVKM. The CDR3 spans 17 residues. CDR3 nucleotide sequence: TGTGCCAGCAGTTTAGGAGCGGGACGTGGGGCCACCGGGGAGCTGTTTTTT. Protein: CASSLGAGRGATGELFF.

This clonotype was seen many times. V is TRBV7-8 and J is TRBJ2-7, with D perhaps TRBD1 (5 bases). The V and J ends lost 1 base and 0 bases respectively, with 10 bases between them. This CDR3 is built from 15 residues. The germline V gene encodes CDR1 SGHVS and CDR2 FQNEAQ. The CDR3 region has the DNA TGTGCCAGCAGCTTAGAGGGGTCCAGCTCCTACGAGCAGTACTTC. It yields the protein CASSLEGSSSYEQYF. Filled out from reference TRBV7-8 and TRBJ2-7, the complete variable domain reads GAGVSQSPRYKVAKRGQDVALRCDPISGHVSLFWYQQALGQGPEFLTYFQNEAQLDKSGLPSDRFFAERPEGSVSTLKIQRTQQEDSAVYLCASSLEGSSSYEQYFGPGTRLTVT.

The rearrangement uses TRBV7-9 and TRBJ1-1, with a weak D call TRBD1 (5 bases). The CDR3 contains 16 residues. V was clipped by 5 bases and J by 6 bases, with 22 bases between them. CDR1 and CDR2 from the germline V gene are SEHNR and FQNEAQ (reference sequence). For the CDR3, the DNA is TGTGCCAGCAGCGACCCGGGGTCAGGGTCGGCGGCTGAAGCTTTCTTT. Encoded protein: CASSDPGSGSAAEAFF.

The J gene is TRBJ2-1, the V gene TRBV2; D call uncertain. Trimming stripped 6 bases from V and 10 bases from J, with 16 bases between. The CDR3 is 13 amino acids. The germline CDR1 and CDR2 sequences are SNHLY and FYNNEI. DNA of the CDR3: TGTGCCAGCAGCCCGACCGGTAATGCGGAGCAGTTCTTC. Amino acids: CASSPTGNAEQFF.